The rows below give T cell receptor beta chains drawn from one sample of a study of cytomegalovirus exposure and HLA in healthy donors. Produced via immunoSEQ multiplex PCR; TCRdb's table is partial and in-frame only. Of roughly 230,000 clones in the sample, 92% were seen once. What was sequenced was PBMCs. These receptors were collected from a girl aged 2-10 years in good health and CMV-seronegative. Each CDR3 is given with its conserved first and last residue. The D gene is left open where the match is weak. Rows may omit the clone size; those that give it use once, few, many or a size class.

j_call v_call d_call cdr3_length clone_size cdr3_nt cdr3_aa
TRBJ2-3 TRBV28 NA 15 NA TGTGCCAGCAGTTTACGACTCCTCCGCACAGATACGCAGTATTTT CASSLRLLRTDTQYF
TRBJ2-3 TRBV7-9 NA 18 NA TGTTCCAGCAGCGAACAACAGGGATCGGTAGGCCACAAGGATACGCAGTATTTT CSSSEQQGSVGHKDTQYF
TRBJ1-4 TRBV30 NA 16 NA TGTGCCTGGAGTGTAGAGGTGGGGACATCGAAGGAAAAACTGTTTTTT CAWSVEVGTSKEKLFF
TRBJ2-7 TRBV4-1 NA 15 few TGCGCCAGCAGCCAAGTAGCCGGGACACCGTACGAGCAGTACTTC CASSQVAGTPYEQYF
TRBJ2-3 TRBV7-7 NA 13 NA TGTGCCAGCAGCTTAGCCCACACAGATACGCAGTATTTT CASSLAHTDTQYF
TRBJ2-1 TRBV27 NA 16 NA TGTGCCAGCAGTCTAGCCGGGACTTCACCCATCGATGAGCAGTTCTTC CASSLAGTSPIDEQFF
TRBJ1-3 TRBV5-4 NA 12 NA TGTGCCAGCAGCTTGGGGGGTAGGGAGACCCTATTT CASSLGGRETLF
TRBJ1-1 TRBV7-2 NA 13 NA TGTGCCAGCAGCCCGGTGGGTCGGGAGACAGCTTTCTTT CASSPVGRETAFF
TRBJ2-2 TRBV29-1 NA 14 NA TGCAGCGTTGAAGAAAGAGTACCGACCGGGGAGCTGTTTTTT CSVEERVPTGELFF
TRBJ2-5 TRBV13 NA 14 NA TGTGCCAGCAGCCTATACAGGGTCGGGGAGACCCAGTACTTC CASSLYRVGETQYF
TRBJ2-5 TRBV4-1 TRBD2 14 NA TGCGCCAGCAGCCTACTAGCGGAGGGGGAGACCCAGTACTTC CASSLLAEGETQYF
TRBJ2-3 TRBV7-6 NA 17 NA TGTGCCAGCAGCCCCCGTGCACTACAGGGCAGCACAGATACGCAGTATTTT CASSPRALQGSTDTQYF
TRBJ1-1 TRBV5-1 NA 14 NA TGCGCCAGCAGCTTGGAGACAAAGAACACTGAAGCTTTCTTT CASSLETKNTEAFF
TRBJ2-3 TRBV30 TRBD1 15 NA TGTGCCTGGAGTCGCGGACAGGGGGGGACGGATACGCAGTATTTT CAWSRGQGGTDTQYF
TRBJ2-7 TRBV30 TRBD2 13 NA TGTGCCTGGAGGTCGGGGGGTTTCTACGAGCAGTACTTC CAWRSGGFYEQYF
TRBJ2-4 TRBV29-1 NA 15 NA TGCAGCGTTGAAGTAACTAGTTCGGCCAAAAACATTCAGTACTTC CSVEVTSSAKNIQYF